This T cell receptor beta chain was obtained from a study of OX40 agonist ivuxolimab in advanced cancers. The V gene lost 0 bases and the J gene lost 6 bases, with 7 bases spanning the gap. CDR3 length: 13 amino acids. The germline gives CDR1 SGHKS, CDR2 YYEKEE (reference sequence). The table came from immunoSEQ multiplex PCR; TCRdb's copy has only in-frame clones and leaves some out. The table shows about 110,000 clones, with roughly 90% occurring only once. The sample here was CD4+ or CD8+ T cells sorted from blood, taken in a trial of the OX40 agonist ivuxolimab. This clonotype was sampled from an adult with an advanced solid tumor such as melanoma, head and neck, liver or kidney cancer. This rearrangement joins TRBV5-5 to TRBJ2-1; no clear D gene. CDR3 nucleotide sequence: TGTGCCAGCAGCTTGGGTTGGGCCAATGAGCAGTTCTTC. Its translation is CASSLGWANEQFF.